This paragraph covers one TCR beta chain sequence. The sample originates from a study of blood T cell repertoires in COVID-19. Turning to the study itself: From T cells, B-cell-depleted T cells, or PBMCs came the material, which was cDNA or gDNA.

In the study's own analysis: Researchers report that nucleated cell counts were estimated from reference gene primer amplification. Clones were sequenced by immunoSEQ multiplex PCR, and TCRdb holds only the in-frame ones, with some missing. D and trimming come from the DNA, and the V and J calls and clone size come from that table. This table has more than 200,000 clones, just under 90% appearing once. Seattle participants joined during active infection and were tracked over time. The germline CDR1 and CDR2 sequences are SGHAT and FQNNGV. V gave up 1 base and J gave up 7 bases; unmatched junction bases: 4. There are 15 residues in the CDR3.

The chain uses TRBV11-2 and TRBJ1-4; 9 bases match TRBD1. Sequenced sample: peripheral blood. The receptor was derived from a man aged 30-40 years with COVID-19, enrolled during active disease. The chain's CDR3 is CASSLAGQGGEKLFF. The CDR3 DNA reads TGTGCCAGCAGCTTAGCGGGACAGGGAGGTGAAAAACTGTTTTTT.